This TCR beta chain is drawn from a study of beta chain features in type 1 diabetes. Study-wide context: Patients and healthy donors were similar in age, gender and cell yields. Whole-study results and caveats: More deletions and fewer insertions at VDJ junctions were seen in type 1 diabetes patients.

Only a few counts were recorded for this clone. Antigen: not known. The CDR3 covers 15 residues. CDR1 and CDR2 from the germline V gene are LGHNA and YSLEER. V gave up 1 base and J gave up 0 bases, with 7 bases separating them. Expressed TCRB transcripts got sequenced, as all isolated RNA was reverse transcribed. Some clones are missing from TCRdb's copy, which holds only in-frame ones; the method was immunoSEQ multiplex PCR. The sample holds a few hundred thousand clones, 25% to 35% seen once. The receptor's source is a man aged 18 to 30 in good health. Sequencing used naive CD4+ T cells from blood. This rearrangement joins TRBV4-3 to TRBJ1-3; no definite D call. CDR3 region: CASSQVGGSGNTIYF. In DNA form, the CDR3 reads TGCGCCAGCAGCCAAGTGGGCGGCTCTGGAAACACCATATATTTT.